These 28 T cell receptor beta chains originate from one sample sequenced in a study of T cell repertoires in cytomegalovirus infection. TCRdb used MiXCR to reprocess the reads, holding one entry per CDR3 protein. The sample has hundreds of thousands of distinct CDR3 sequences, over 7.5% seen once. Source material: PBMCs. The receptors derive from a human donor in good health (CMV status not recorded). Some clones in this sample may be carry-over from other donors' samples.

J is TRBJ2-3 and V is TRBV7-2; TRBD2 matches 8 bases. The J segment lost 10 bases and the V segment lost 3 bases, leaving 9 bases of the junction unmatched. This CDR3 comprises 14 residues. Germline V gives CDR1 SGHTA, CDR2 FQGNSA. The CDR3 is CASSFDRSAGAQYF. In DNA form, the CDR3 reads TGTGCCAGCAGCTTCGATAGATCAGCGGGGGCGCAGTATTTT.

This clonotype was counted many times. As DNA, the CDR3 is TGTGCCAGCAGTTACGGGGGACAGGGGCAACCTAATGAAAAACTGTTTTTT. This translates into CASSYGGQGQPNEKLFF. This chain uses TRBV6-6 with TRBJ1-4, with 10 bases lining up with TRBD1. This CDR3 has 17 amino acids. CDR1 MNHNY and CDR2 SVGAGI come from the germline V gene (reference sequence). V was pared by 2 bases and J by 3 bases, with 6 bases of the junction left unmatched.

The chain employs TRBV4-3 and TRBJ1-2; D is perhaps TRBD1 (6 bases). V was shortened by 0 bases and J by 4 bases, with 15 bases between the two germline ends. The CDR3 loop spans 16 amino acids. The germline V gene encodes CDR1 LGHNA and CDR2 YSLEER. In DNA, the CDR3 is TGCGCCAGCAGCCAAGATTGGGCGGGGGGCGGCTATGGCTACACCTTC. It codes for CASSQDWAGGGYGYTF.

This clonotype was detected many times. V and J are TRBV19 and TRBJ1-5; the D gene is possibly TRBD1 (5 bases). The CDR3 has 15 residues. Germline CDR1 and CDR2: LNHDA and SQIVND (reference sequence). Trimming removed 4 bases from V and 9 bases from J, with 19 bases in between. The CDR3 protein is CASSTAVGVGRPQHF. The CDR3 nucleotides are TGTGCCAGTAGTACGGCCGTAGGGGTCGGGAGGCCCCAGCATTTT.

This clonotype was observed many times. The genes are TRBV7-2 and TRBJ2-3, with D tentatively TRBD2 (6 bases). The CDR3 sequence is 18 residues long. V was shortened by 2 bases and J by 2 bases, with 20 bases between the two germline ends. Looked up from germline, CDR1 is SGHTA and CDR2 is FQGNSA. DNA of the CDR3: TGTGCCAGCAGCTTAAACAACCGGGACTCCCCCCTCACAGATACGCAGTATTTT. Residues: CASSLNNRDSPLTDTQYF.

This chain joins TRBV9 and TRBJ2-1; D is perhaps TRBD2 (5 bases). The length of the CDR3 is 15 residues. V dropped 0 bases and J dropped 4 bases, with 11 bases sitting between them. Germline V gene data show CDR1 as SGDLS and CDR2 as YYNGEE. The CDR3 sequence is CASSVVGSEYNEQFF. The CDR3 DNA sequence: TGTGCCAGCAGCGTAGTGGGTAGCGAGTACAATGAGCAGTTCTTC.

This clonotype occurred a few times. V usage is TRBV19 and J usage is TRBJ2-7; D is perhaps TRBD1 or TRBD2 (6 bases each). The CDR3 runs to 15 residues. The V end lost 5 bases, the J end lost 0 bases, and 14 bases lay between the germline ends. CDR1 is LNHDA, CDR2 SQIVND, per germline (reference sequence). Here the CDR3 reads CASSPPGASSYEQYF. The CDR3 DNA is TGTGCCAGTAGTCCCCCGGGGGCCAGCTCCTACGAGCAGTACTTC.

The V and J genes are TRBV7-2 and TRBJ2-7; D is uncertain. This CDR3 contains 14 residues. Looked up from germline, CDR1 is SGHTA and CDR2 is FQGNSA. V lost 5 bases and J 2 bases, leaving 13 bases between the germline ends. DNA of the CDR3: TGTGCCAGCAGCCCCAACAGTCTACCCTACGAGCAGTACTTC. It translates to CASSPNSLPYEQYF.

This clonotype has a handful of counts. The chain combines TRBV18 with TRBJ1-5, with a tentative D call TRBD1 (5 bases). The CDR3 runs 14 residues. V was clipped by 3 bases and J by 7 bases, with 13 bases between them. Germline-derived CDR1 and CDR2 are KGHSH and LQKENI. The CDR3 region is CASSPSGGVQPQHF. The CDR3 DNA is TGTGCCAGCTCACCCTCGGGGGGGGTCCAGCCCCAGCATTTT.

This clonotype has more than one count but fewer than ten. The chain is built from TRBV9 and TRBJ2-3; the D gene is possibly TRBD2 (5 bases). The V and J ends lost 6 bases and 0 bases respectively, with 14 bases between them. The CDR3 is 15 amino acids. Germline CDR1 reads SGDLS; CDR2 reads YYNGEE. The CDR3 region is CASTLGSGSTDTQYF. CDR3 nucleotide sequence: TGTGCCAGCACCCTAGGGAGCGGAAGCACAGATACGCAGTATTTT.

The chain employs TRBV6-5 and TRBJ2-1; D call uncertain. Trimming cost V 6 bases and J 10 bases, with 16 bases left between them. CDR1 is MNHEY and CDR2 is SVGAGI in the germline V gene. This CDR3 is built from 13 residues. The CDR3 coding sequence is TGTGCCAGCAGAGAATCCTGGGGTGAGGAGCAGTTCTTC. The encoded protein is CASRESWGEEQFF.

This clonotype was observed at least ten times. The chain has TRBV7-2 and TRBJ1-3; a possible D gene is TRBD1 (5 bases). Trimming removed 1 base from V and 0 bases from J, with 7 bases in between. Germline V gives CDR1 SGHTA, CDR2 FQGNSA. The CDR3 contains 15 residues. The CDR3 DNA follows: TGTGCCAGCAGCTTAGAGGGGTACTCTGGAAACACCATATATTTT. Protein product: CASSLEGYSGNTIYF.

This clonotype occurred a few times. V gene TRBV19 combines with J gene TRBJ2-7; D possibly corresponds to TRBD2 (5 bases). This CDR3 is 14 amino acids long. V lost 7 bases, J lost 0 bases, and 13 bases lay in between. Germline values: CDR1 LNHDA, CDR2 SQIVND (reference sequence). CDR3 loop: CASTATGSSYEQYF. In DNA, the CDR3 is TGTGCCAGTACTGCGACTGGGAGCTCCTACGAGCAGTACTTC.

The chain has TRBV7-3 and TRBJ2-2; 8 positions match TRBD1. The CDR3 loop spans 16 amino acids. V lost 5 bases to trimming and J lost 4 bases; unmatched junction nucleotides: 9. Germline V gene lookup returns CDR1 SGHTA and CDR2 FQGTGA. The CDR3 DNA reads TGTGCCAGCAGCCAGGGGGCCCTAGTTCCCACCGGGGAGCTGTTTTTT. Translated: CASSQGALVPTGELFF.

This clonotype was seen at least ten times. This chain links TRBV7-2 with TRBJ1-3; weak D call: TRBD1 (6 bases). V was clipped by 2 bases and J by 4 bases, with 21 bases between them. CDR1 is SGHTA, CDR2 FQGNSA, per germline. The CDR3 contains 18 residues. The CDR3 sequence is CASSLRGAGPVGGNTIYF. The CDR3 DNA sequence: TGTGCCAGCAGCTTACGGGGGGCGGGGCCTGTCGGGGGAAACACCATATATTTT. Supplemented by reference TRBV7-2 and TRBJ1-3, the full variable domain reads GAGVSQSPSNKVTEKGKDVELRCDPISGHTALYWYRQSLGQGLEFLIYFQGNSAPDKSGLPSDRFSAERTGGSVSTLTIQRTQQEDSAVYLCASSLRGAGPVGGNTIYFGEGSWLTVV.

The chain recombines TRBV6-2 or TRBV6-3 with TRBJ1-2; 10 bases match TRBD1. Germline-derived CDR1 and CDR2 are MNHEY and SVGEGT. The CDR3 consists of 14 residues. J lost 4 bases, V lost 6 bases, and 5 bases had no gene match. The chain's CDR3 is CASSRDRGRYGYTF. The CDR3 coding sequence is TGTGCCAGCAGCCGGGACAGGGGACGCTATGGCTACACCTTC.

Ten or more counts support this clonotype. This sequence joins TRBV7-2 and TRBJ2-5; TRBD2 matches 7 bases. The CDR3 has 14 residues. Per the germline V gene, CDR1 is SGHTA and CDR2 is FQGNSA. The V gene end was trimmed by 8 bases and the J gene end by 5 bases; junction bases not matched to a gene: 11. DNA of the CDR3: TGTGCCAGCTGCGCTGCCGGACTAGTGGAGACCCAGTACTTC. Translated: CASCAAGLVETQYF.

In its sample, this clonotype was seen many times. The chain has TRBV7-9 and TRBJ1-4, with D hard to call. Germline V gives CDR1 SEHNR, CDR2 FQNEAQ (reference sequence). This CDR3 comprises 18 residues. Trimming removed 5 bases from V and 0 bases from J, with 19 bases in between. The CDR3 sequence is CASSPQILKGSTNEKLFF. Written as DNA, the CDR3 is TGTGCCAGCAGCCCGCAAATCCTCAAGGGCTCAACTAATGAAAAACTGTTTTTT.

The rearrangement uses TRBV27 and TRBJ2-5; 12 bases agree with TRBD2. J was trimmed by 6 bases and V by 6 bases; bases with no gene match: 2. This CDR3 contains 13 residues. CDR1 and CDR2 (germline): MNHEY, SMNVEV (reference sequence). CDR3: CASSGLAGKTQYF. The CDR3 bases are TGTGCCAGCAGCGGACTAGCGGGAAAGACCCAGTACTTC.

At least ten counts were recorded for this clonotype. V gene TRBV7-2 combines with J gene TRBJ1-4; no clear D. The CDR3 has 12 residues. Trimming pared 4 bases from V and 6 bases from J, leaving 6 bases between. CDR1 SGHTA and CDR2 FQGNSA come from the germline V gene. The CDR3, as DNA: TGTGCCAGCAGCTACATGGATGAAAAACTGTTTTTT. Its translation: CASSYMDEKLFF.

This clonotype was detected ten times or more. J is TRBJ1-2 and V is TRBV9; D remains unclear. V was cut by 3 bases and J by 5 bases, with 17 bases left in between. Germline lookup yields CDR1 SGDLS and CDR2 YYNGEE. This CDR3 region has 15 residues. CDR3 sequence: CASSDQEGGGYGYTF. For the CDR3, the DNA is TGTGCCAGCAGCGATCAGGAGGGCGGAGGATATGGCTACACCTTC. Looking up the rest from reference TRBV9 and TRBJ1-2 gives the full variable domain: DSGVTQTPKHLITATGQRVTLRCSPRSGDLSVYWYQQSLDQGLQFLIQYYNGEERAKGNILERFSAQQFPDLHSELNLSSLELGDSALYFCASSDQEGGGYGYTFGSGTRLTVV.

This clonotype was found a few times. The J gene is TRBJ2-3, the V gene TRBV28; maybe TRBD1 (6 bases). The CDR3 has 20 amino acids. Trimming cost V 6 bases and J 4 bases, with 32 bases left between them. Germline V gene lookup returns CDR1 MDHEN and CDR2 SYDVKM. CDR3 nucleotide sequence: TGTGCCAGCAGAGTACAGGGATTGCATACTTCTTCCTATGGGGCAGATACGCAGTATTTT. This translates into CASRVQGLHTSSYGADTQYF.

This clonotype showed up many times. V is TRBV24-1 and J is TRBJ2-2, with a weak D call TRBD2 (5 bases). Deletions cut 8 bases from V and 5 bases from J, with 8 bases between. Germline-derived CDR1 and CDR2 are KGHDR and SFDVKD. CDR3 length: 12 residues. CDR3: CATNSGTGELFF. Written as DNA, the CDR3 is TGTGCCACCAATTCGGGGACCGGGGAGCTGTTTTTT.

This clonotype was picked up many times. V usage is TRBV6-5 and J usage is TRBJ1-6; possible D gene TRBD1, 6 bases. Deletions cut 0 bases from V and 5 bases from J, with 11 bases between. The CDR3 extends over 16 amino acids. CDR1 is MNHEY, CDR2 SVGAGI, per germline. CDR3 sequence (DNA): TGTGCCAGCAGTTACTCGTGGGGGCCGAATAATTCACCCCTCCACTTT. It translates to CASSYSWGPNNSPLHF.

This clonotype showed up just a few times. J is TRBJ1-2 and V is TRBV5-4; D is ambiguous. This CDR3 region has 13 residues. Trimming removed 0 bases at V and 8 bases at J, with 11 bases between. The germline V gene has CDR1 SGHNT and CDR2 YYREEE (reference sequence). The CDR3 here is CASSLVVTSGYTF. DNA of the CDR3: TGTGCCAGCAGCTTGGTTGTGACTAGCGGCTACACCTTC.

There are many counts of this clonotype. V is TRBV12-3 or TRBV12-4 and J is TRBJ1-3, with TRBD1 identical over 10 bases. The length of the CDR3 is 17 residues. The CDR3 protein is CAYRDRGDAGRGNTIYF. The DNA of the CDR3 is TGTGCTTACCGGGACAGGGGAGACGCGGGTCGAGGAAACACCATATATTTT.

This clonotype has at least ten counts. J is TRBJ2-7 and V is TRBV7-6, with TRBD2 matching 8 bases. V shed 0 bases, J shed 2 bases, and the junction held 6 bases outside the gene matches. This CDR3 contains 16 residues. Germline CDR1 reads SGHVS; CDR2 reads FNYEAQ. The CDR3 spells CASSLARGGGTYEQYF. CDR3 bases: TGTGCCAGCAGCTTAGCTCGAGGCGGGGGGACCTACGAGCAGTACTTC.

This chain connects TRBV6-5 to TRBJ2-6; no reliable D call. CDR1 MNHEY and CDR2 SVGAGI come from the germline V gene. CDR3 length: 16 amino acids. V was shortened by 5 bases and J by 4 bases, with 15 bases between the two germline ends. CDR3 sequence (DNA): TGTGCCAGCAGTCCCAACGGGTGGTACGGGGCCAACGTCCTGACTTTC. It encodes CASSPNGWYGANVLTF.